One and the same sample provided the 10 T cell receptor beta chains below, sequenced in a study of cytomegalovirus exposure and HLA in healthy donors. The PCR used 60 Vbeta and 13 Jbeta primers. The assay was immunoSEQ multiplex PCR, and TCRdb's table has in-frame clones only and misses some. The sample has about 140,000 clones, around 73% seen once; the top ten hold around 3.2%. The sequenced material came from PBMCs. The receptors derive from a female donor in good health and CMV-seronegative.

The J gene is TRBJ2-1, the V gene TRBV27; maybe TRBD2 (6 bases). The CDR3 covers 15 residues. V lost 5 bases and J 4 bases, leaving 15 bases between the germline ends. In germline, CDR1 is MNHEY, CDR2 SMNVEV (reference sequence). CDR3 DNA sequence: TGTGCCAGCAGTACGCCGCGGGGCCGTTACAATGAGCAGTTCTTC. Protein: CASSTPRGRYNEQFF.

The V and J genes are TRBV2 and TRBJ2-3, with TRBD1 matching 7 bases. Germline CDR1 reads SNHLY; CDR2 reads FYNNEI. This CDR3 is built from 14 residues. Trimming removed 8 bases from V and 1 base from J; junction bases left unmatched: 6. For the CDR3, the DNA is TGTGCCAGCGACCGGGGACAGCGCACAGATACGCAGTATTTT. Translated, it gives CASDRGQRTDTQYF.

This clone was seen a handful of times. The chain links TRBV9 to TRBJ1-4; 10 nucleotides line up with TRBD1. This CDR3 contains 15 residues. Germline assignment: CDR1 SGDLS and CDR2 YYNGEE. Trimming at V came to 0 bases and at J to 7 bases, leaving 3 bases not matched to a gene. DNA for the CDR3: TGTGCCAGCAGCGTAGTTGGGACAGGGGCTGAAAAACTGTTTTTT. Translation gives CASSVVGTGAEKLFF.

This clone showed up just a few times. The chain carries TRBV5-1 and TRBJ1-4; 7 nucleotides agree with TRBD1. This CDR3 has 15 amino acids. CDR1 and CDR2 (germline): SGHRS, YFSETQ. The V and J ends lost 0 bases and 5 bases, in that order; junction bases with no gene match: 4. The CDR3 region is CASSLGGRGNEKLFF. The CDR3 DNA reads as TGCGCCAGCAGCTTGGGCGGCAGGGGGAATGAAAAACTGTTTTTT. The full variable domain, its missing parts supplied by reference TRBV5-1 and TRBJ1-4, is KAGVTQTPRYLIKTRGQQVTLSCSPISGHRSVSWYQQTPGQGLQFLFEYFSETQRNKGNFPGRFSGRQFSNSRSEMNVSTLELGDSALYLCASSLGGRGNEKLFFGSGTQLSVL.

J is TRBJ2-3 and V is TRBV4-1; 10 nucleotides line up with TRBD2. CDR1 and CDR2 (germline): MGHRA, YSYEKL. V lost 7 bases and J lost 1; bases outside the gene matches: 14. The CDR3 sequence is 18 residues long. Here the CDR3 DNA reads TGCGCCAGCAAGAGGTCGGTAGCGGGGGGCGGGGGCACAGATACGCAGTATTTT. It translates to CASKRSVAGGGGTDTQYF.

This clone has only one observation. This chain connects TRBV2 to TRBJ1-1, with D hard to call. The V and J ends lost 7 bases and 7 bases respectively, with 16 bases between them. The germline V gene has CDR1 SNHLY and CDR2 FYNNEI. The CDR3 has 13 amino acids. The CDR3 DNA sequence: TGTGCCAGCAACCTCGAGCATTCCGGTGAAGCTTTCTTT. It codes for CASNLEHSGEAFF.

This chain connects TRBV4-3 to TRBJ2-7; 9 bases fit TRBD2. The CDR3 consists of 15 residues. The germline gives CDR1 LGHNA, CDR2 YSLEER. V lost 1 base to trimming and J lost 6 bases; unmatched junction nucleotides: 7. The CDR3 DNA reads as TGCGCCAGCAGCCAAGGGGCGGGGGGGGCTTCCGAGCAGTACTTC. It specifies CASSQGAGGASEQYF.

The chain employs TRBV19 and TRBJ1-1; TRBD1 aligns across 8 bases. Germline lookup yields CDR1 LNHDA and CDR2 SQIVND (reference sequence). The V and J ends lost 10 bases and 0 bases, in that order; junction bases with no gene match: 16. This CDR3 spans 17 amino acids. The chain's CDR3 is CATVPTFRGLLNTEAFF. The CDR3, as DNA: TGTGCCACCGTTCCGACCTTCAGGGGGCTCCTGAACACTGAAGCTTTCTTT.

J is TRBJ2-1 and V is TRBV7-8; 15 nucleotides agree with TRBD2. This CDR3 contains 18 residues. Unmatched junction bases numbered 8, after V lost 2 bases and J lost 6 bases. CDR1 and CDR2 (germline): SGHVS, FQNEAQ. CDR3 residues: CASSLPGLAGGRGNEQFF. The DNA for the CDR3 is TGTGCCAGCAGCTTACCGGGACTAGCGGGAGGTAGGGGCAATGAGCAGTTCTTC.

The chain carries TRBV14 and TRBJ2-7, with 9 bases aligning to TRBD1. The CDR3 length is 16 residues. Unmatched junction bases numbered 7, after V lost 1 base and J lost 3 bases. Germline assignment: CDR1 SGHDN and CDR2 FVKESK. For the CDR3, the DNA is TGTGCCAGCAGCCAAGGTGGACAGGGGAATTTCTACGAGCAGTACTTC. Translating it yields CASSQGGQGNFYEQYF.